This TCR beta chain was profiled in a study of blood T cell repertoires in COVID-19. Study-level information: Acute and convalescent COVID-19 specimens originated in the United States, Italy and Spain. T cells, B-cell-depleted T cells, or PBMCs supplied cDNA or gDNA.

As handled by the study authors: Amplification with reference gene primers provided the estimates of nucleated cell counts. Some clones are missing from TCRdb's copy, which holds only in-frame ones; the method was immunoSEQ multiplex PCR. That table supplies the V and J calls and clone size; D and trimming were determined from the DNA. The table includes over 200,000 clones, around 91% detected once. This clone appeared once. The CDR3 has 13 amino acids. V shed 1 base and J shed 4 bases, with 8 bases lying between them. Germline CDR1 is SGDLS and CDR2 is YYNGEE. The chain carries TRBV9 and TRBJ2-5, with a tentative D call TRBD2 (6 bases). Source material: peripheral blood. This TCR was sampled from a woman aged 35 to 49 with acute or convalescent COVID-19. The CDR3 coding sequence is TGTGCCAGCAGCGTATCGGGGGTAGAGACCCAGTACTTC. Translated, it gives CASSVSGVETQYF.